These 27 T cell receptor beta chains came from one sample sequenced in a study of response to subunit inactivated influenza vaccine. MiXCR, applied by TCRdb to the RT-PCR reads, yields one record per CDR3 protein. This repertoire shows around 200,000 distinct CDR3 sequences, about 10% found once; its top ten account for approximately 11%. The material sequenced was non-naive T cells sorted from PBMCs, taken on the day of vaccination. The receptor source for this set is a man in his fifties who received an inactivated influenza vaccine.

The chain carries TRBV7-2 and TRBJ1-5; D not certain. The J call may be incorrect, as the DNA end agrees better with TRBJ2-3. Germline CDR1 SGHTA, CDR2 FQGNSA. This CDR3 is 13 amino acids long. This chain's CDR3 is CASSLGKNQPQYF. CDR3 nucleotide sequence: TGTGCCAGCAGCTTAGGGAAGAATCAGCCCCAGTATTTT.

This sequence joins TRBV7-2 and TRBJ2-5, with 7 bases identical to TRBD1. After removal of 5 bases from V and 7 bases from J, the junction contained 7 bases not matched to a gene. There are 13 residues in the CDR3. CDR1 and CDR2 (germline): SGHTA, FQGNSA. CDR3 residues: CASSRQGVGTQYF. As DNA, the CDR3 is TGTGCCAGCAGCAGACAGGGCGTCGGGACCCAGTACTTC.

This clonotype was observed at least ten times. The J gene is TRBJ2-5, the V gene TRBV20-1, with 7 bases matching TRBD1. CDR1 and CDR2 (germline): DFQATT, SNEGSKA (reference sequence). The CDR3 runs 13 residues. Unmatched junction bases numbered 8, after V lost 5 bases and J lost 5 bases. In DNA form, the CDR3 reads TGCAGTGCTTCTACAGGGGCCTGGGAGACCCAGTACTTC. Translation: CSASTGAWETQYF.

As DNA, the CDR3 is TGTGCCAGCAGTTGGGGAAGGGATACGCAGTATTTT. Translation: CASSWGRDTQYF. This rearrangement joins TRBV3-1 to TRBJ2-3; unclear D gene. This CDR3 region has 12 residues. From germline, CDR1 is LGHDT and CDR2 YNNKEL (reference sequence). Deletions cut 6 bases from V and 6 bases from J, with 10 bases between.

This clonotype was seen a few times. This sequence joins TRBV20-1 and TRBJ2-1; 9 positions match TRBD1. The CDR3 covers 20 residues. V shed 2 bases, J shed 0 bases, and the junction held 17 bases outside the gene matches. Germline-derived CDR1 and CDR2 are DFQATT and SNEGSKA (reference sequence). The CDR3 reads CSARPLPGQGLLFSYNEQFF. In DNA, the CDR3 is TGCAGTGCTAGACCATTACCGGGACAGGGACTTTTATTCTCCTACAATGAGCAGTTCTTC.

This clonotype was seen a single time. The chain combines TRBV19 with TRBJ1-5; D unclear. V was pared by 1 base and J by 9 bases, with 7 bases between. CDR3 length: 12 residues. Germline V lookup: CDR1 LNHDA, CDR2 SQIVND (reference sequence). Here the CDR3 reads CASSIGRAPQHF. The CDR3 DNA follows: TGTGCCAGTAGTATAGGTCGGGCGCCCCAGCATTTT.

This clonotype has just a few counts. The rearrangement uses TRBV7-9 and TRBJ2-2, with D perhaps assigned TRBD1 or TRBD2 (5 bases each). This CDR3 is 14 amino acids long. V shed 6 bases and J shed 3 bases, with 11 bases lying between them. Germline values: CDR1 SEHNR, CDR2 FQNEAQ (reference sequence). The CDR3 bases are TGTGCCAGCAGGTACCAGGGACACACCGGGGAGCTGTTTTTT. Amino acid sequence: CASRYQGHTGELFF.

The rearrangement joins TRBV7-6 to TRBJ2-2; D unclear. The V gene's germline CDR1 is SGHVS and CDR2 FNYEAQ. The V and J ends lost 0 bases and 6 bases respectively, with 14 bases between them. This CDR3 has 16 amino acids. The CDR3 nucleotides read TGTGCCAGCAGCTTAGCTGTTCCCGCTCAGCCCGGGGAGCTGTTTTTT. Residues: CASSLAVPAQPGELFF.

The chain recombines TRBV30 with TRBJ1-5; a possible D gene is TRBD1 (5 bases). V was shortened by 2 bases and J by 2 bases, with 13 bases between the two germline ends. The CDR3 runs 15 residues. Germline V CDR1 and CDR2: GTSNPN, SVGIG (reference sequence). In nucleotides, the CDR3 is TGTGCCTGGAGTACCGGGAGAGGGGGCAATCAGCCCCAGCATTTT. Translated: CAWSTGRGGNQPQHF.

The table lists this clonotype with a few counts. The chain couples TRBV5-8 to TRBJ1-1; tentatively, D is TRBD1 (6 bases). Per the germline V gene, CDR1 is SGHTS and CDR2 is YDEGEE. The V gene lost 0 bases and the J gene lost 11 bases, with 17 bases spanning the gap. This CDR3 region has 14 residues. The CDR3 loop is CASSLERGGLSAFF. In DNA, the CDR3 is TGTGCCAGCAGCTTGGAACGGGGGGGGCTGAGCGCTTTCTTT.

This chain connects TRBV7-8 to TRBJ2-1; weak D call: TRBD2 (5 bases). Per the germline V gene, CDR1 is SGHVS and CDR2 is FQNEAQ. V gave up 1 base and J gave up 7 bases, with 14 bases separating them. The CDR3 is 15 amino acids. Written as DNA, the CDR3 is TGTGCCAGCAGCTTAGTGGCGGGTTTGAGAAATGAGCAGTTCTTC. It is translated as CASSLVAGLRNEQFF.

This clonotype was found a few times. The rearrangement uses TRBV5-6 and TRBJ1-5; possible D gene TRBD1, 6 bases. The germline V and J ends were trimmed by 1 base and 2 bases, with 13 bases remaining between them. CDR3 size: 16 residues. Germline CDR1 reads SGHDT; CDR2 reads YYEEEE. CDR3 DNA sequence: TGTGCCAGCAGCTTGACAGGGTTGGGGCGCAATCAGCCCCAGCATTTT. Encoded protein: CASSLTGLGRNQPQHF.

In this sample, this clonotype turned up a few times. The rearrangement uses TRBV5-1 and TRBJ1-4, with TRBD1 matching over 7 bases. From germline, CDR1 is SGHRS and CDR2 YFSETQ. The CDR3 consists of 13 residues. The junction had 6 bases not matched to a gene; V was cut back by 5 bases and J by 8 bases. CDR3 coding DNA: TGCGCCAGCAGTTCAGGGGGATTCGAAAAACTGTTTTTT. It is translated as CASSSGGFEKLFF. The full variable domain, with the rest looked up from reference TRBV5-1 and TRBJ1-4, is KAGVTQTPRYLIKTRGQQVTLSCSPISGHRSVSWYQQTPGQGLQFLFEYFSETQRNKGNFPGRFSGRQFSNSRSEMNVSTLELGDSALYLCASSSGGFEKLFFGSGTQLSVL.

This clonotype was observed a handful of times. This sequence joins TRBV28 and TRBJ1-1; D gene ambiguous. V lost 3 bases, J lost 0 bases, and 11 bases lay in between. CDR3 length: 15 amino acids. Germline CDR1 is MDHEN and CDR2 is SYDVKM. The CDR3 reads CASSLSSPMNTEAFF. The CDR3 DNA reads as TGTGCCAGCAGTTTGAGCAGCCCCATGAACACTGAAGCTTTCTTT.

The rearrangement uses TRBV6-1 and TRBJ1-5, with 8 bases fitting TRBD1. The V gene's germline CDR1 is MNHNS and CDR2 SASEGT. This CDR3 has 15 amino acids. J gave up 6 bases and V 1 base, and 5 bases lay outside the gene matches. The chain's CDR3 is CASSEGAGGGQPQHF. DNA for the CDR3: TGTGCCAGCAGTGAAGGGGCAGGGGGCGGTCAGCCCCAGCATTTT.

The genes are TRBV15 and TRBJ1-5; TRBD1 is a possible D gene (5 bases). Germline values: CDR1 LNHNV, CDR2 YYDKDF (reference sequence). The CDR3 consists of 14 residues. Between the trimmed V and J ends, which lost 3 bases and 7 bases, there was a span of 13 bases. CDR3 DNA sequence: TGTGCCACCAGCAGTGGGGGGGGGAGGCAGCCCCAGCATTTT. Protein: CATSSGGGRQPQHF.

This sequence joins TRBV10-3 and TRBJ2-7, with D maybe TRBD1 (6 bases). CDR3 size: 15 residues. CDR1 is ENHRY and CDR2 is SYGVKD in the germline V gene. Between the trimmed V and J ends, which lost 6 bases and 5 bases, there was a span of 20 bases. The CDR3 DNA sequence: TGTGCCATCAGGCCGGGACACATAATCGGGGACGAGCAGTACTTC. Residues: CAIRPGHIIGDEQYF.

J is TRBJ1-2 and V is TRBV6-1; 9 bases are shared with TRBD1. The V segment lost 6 bases and the J segment 4 bases; nucleotides outside the gene matches: 3. The CDR3 runs to 13 residues. Germline CDR1 is MNHNS and CDR2 is SASEGT. Written as DNA, the CDR3 is TGTGCCAGCAGAGGACAGGGGAGCTATGGCTACACCTTC. This encodes CASRGQGSYGYTF.

This clonotype has at least ten counts. V usage is TRBV20-1 and J usage is TRBJ1-5, with 9 bases fitting TRBD1. J was trimmed by 7 bases and V by 4 bases; bases with no gene match: 11. The length of the CDR3 is 15 residues. CDR1 DFQATT and CDR2 SNEGSKA come from the germline V gene (reference sequence). CDR3 region: CSATRPGQGSQPQHF. CDR3 DNA: TGCAGTGCTACTAGACCGGGACAGGGAAGCCAGCCCCAGCATTTT.

This clonotype has only a few counts. The chain is built from TRBV20-1 and TRBJ2-7; D possibly corresponds to TRBD1 (6 bases). The CDR3 is made up of 12 amino acids. V was cut by 6 bases and J by 0 bases, with 9 bases left in between. Germline V gene sequence: CDR1 DFQATT, CDR2 SNEGSKA (reference sequence). DNA of the CDR3: TGCAGTGCGTACAGGGCCTCCTACGAGCAGTACTTC. This gives the protein CSAYRASYEQYF.

Concerning this clonotype: This may be a read error, as it is one base from a much larger clone. The chain uses TRBV12-3 or TRBV12-4 and TRBJ2-2; 8 positions match TRBD1. V dropped 6 bases and J dropped 6; count of bases not matched to a gene: 6. This CDR3 spans 14 amino acids. The CDR3 here is CASSLSGGAGELFF. The CDR3 DNA is TGTGCCAGCAGCCTATCAGGGGGCGCCGGGGAGCTGTTTTTT.

In its sample, this clonotype was seen many times. The chain links TRBV28 to TRBJ1-1; D not certain. The CDR3 is 14 amino acids. Germline loops: CDR1 MDHEN, CDR2 SYDVKM. Trimming shortened V by 4 bases and J by 2 bases, and 11 bases separated the two germline ends. The CDR3 loop reads CASSSPGLNTEAFF. The CDR3 DNA is TGTGCCAGCAGTTCCCCAGGCCTAAACACTGAAGCTTTCTTT.

The V and J genes are TRBV4-2 and TRBJ2-3; TRBD2 aligns across 7 bases. Looked up from germline, CDR1 is LGHNA and CDR2 is YNFKEQ. This CDR3 comprises 16 residues. V shed 0 bases, J shed 0 bases, and the junction held 3 bases outside the gene matches. The CDR3: CASSQDQAGSTDTQYF. The CDR3 region has the DNA TGTGCCAGCAGCCAAGATCAAGCGGGGAGCACAGATACGCAGTATTTT.

In this sample, this clonotype turned up many times. The chain couples TRBV4-3 to TRBJ2-6, with D unresolved. The CDR3 totals 16 residues. The V gene's germline CDR1 is LGHNA and CDR2 YSLEER. Trimming stripped 0 bases from V and 0 bases from J, with 6 bases between. CDR3 region: CASSQEANSGANVLTF. CDR3 nucleotides: TGCGCCAGCAGCCAAGAGGCTAACTCTGGGGCCAACGTCCTGACTTTC.

This clonotype was detected many times. The chain links TRBV4-3 to TRBJ2-7, with 7 bases identical to TRBD1. There are 15 residues in the CDR3. Trimming removed 0 bases from V and 3 bases from J; junction bases left unmatched: 5. Germline CDR1 LGHNA, CDR2 YSLEER. The CDR3 is CASSQDMGQNYEQYF. The CDR3 nucleotides are TGCGCCAGCAGCCAAGATATGGGACAGAACTACGAGCAGTACTTC.

V gene TRBV4-2 combines with J gene TRBJ1-1; possible D gene TRBD1, 5 bases. The CDR3 loop spans 15 amino acids. V lost 1 base to trimming and J lost 0 bases, with 9 bases between them. Germline lookup yields CDR1 LGHNA and CDR2 YNFKEQ. For the CDR3, the DNA is TGTGCCAGCAGCCAAGCAGGGACGATGAACACTGAAGCTTTCTTT. Protein product: CASSQAGTMNTEAFF.

This chain connects TRBV20-1 to TRBJ2-6; a possible D gene is TRBD2 (6 bases). From germline, CDR1 is DFQATT and CDR2 SNEGSKA (reference sequence). This CDR3 spans 16 amino acids. V lost 5 bases to trimming and J lost 0 bases, with 14 bases between them. In nucleotides, the CDR3 is TGCAGTGCTCACCCAATCGGGAGCTCTGGGGCCAACGTCCTGACTTTC. It encodes CSAHPIGSSGANVLTF.